This T cell receptor beta chain is drawn from a study of blood T cell repertoires in COVID-19. Profiled with immunoSEQ multiplex PCR; TCRdb holds only in-frame clones, not every one. The repertoire includes under 250,000 clones, 88% of them detected once, and under 0.9% sits in the top ten. Source material: peripheral blood. The sequence was obtained from a middle-aged man with acute or convalescent COVID-19.

The CDR3 DNA reads as TGTGCCTGGAGTGTACGAAAAGTGGGGGGCACTGAAGCTTTCTTT. Translating it yields CAWSVRKVGGTEAFF. This chain connects TRBV30 to TRBJ1-1; D might be TRBD1 (5 bases). The CDR3 is 15 amino acids. Trimming stripped 0 bases from V and 4 bases from J, with 15 bases between. Germline V gives CDR1 GTSNPN, CDR2 SVGIG (reference sequence).